One and the same sample provided the 13 T cell receptor beta chains below, sequenced in a study of response to subunit inactivated influenza vaccine. TCRdb reprocessed the RT-PCR reads via MiXCR and lists one record per CDR3 protein. The table has 600,000 to 700,000 distinct CDR3 sequences, roughly 15% seen once; the top ten hold about 7.6%. The sample here was PBMCs from blood, taken roughly 2 weeks before vaccination. The source of these receptors is a man aged 50-60 years who received an inactivated influenza vaccine.

This clonotype appeared many times. The chain joins TRBV29-1 to TRBJ2-3, with TRBD1 matching 9 bases. The V and J ends lost 7 bases and 0 bases, in that order; junction bases with no gene match: 11. Germline loops: CDR1 SQVTM, CDR2 ANQGSEA. There are 16 residues in the CDR3. The DNA of the CDR3 is TGCAGCGCTCGGGTCACCGGGACAGGGAGCACAGATACGCAGTATTTT. Protein sequence: CSARVTGTGSTDTQYF.

This clonotype came up a few times. This chain links TRBV29-1 with TRBJ2-1, with 7 bases fitting TRBD2. Germline values: CDR1 SQVTM, CDR2 ANQGSEA. The CDR3 contains 11 residues. The CDR3 spells CSGRYYNEQFF. CDR3 DNA: TGCTCCGGGAGGTACTACAATGAGCAGTTCTTC.

This clonotype has a count of ten or more. The chain employs TRBV9 and TRBJ1-2; D is unresolved. CDR3 length equals 15 residues. Trimming removed 2 bases at V and 0 bases at J, with 11 bases between. Germline lookup yields CDR1 SGDLS and CDR2 YYNGEE. CDR3 nucleotide sequence: TGTGCCAGCAGCGTCGGACCGAAAGCTAACTATGGCTACACCTTC. It specifies CASSVGPKANYGYTF.

This clonotype was observed a handful of times. V gene TRBV5-5 combines with J gene TRBJ2-7; D is undetermined. V was pared by 3 bases and J by 2 bases, with 9 bases between. This CDR3 is built from 13 residues. Germline CDR1 reads SGHKS; CDR2 reads YYEKEE (reference sequence). CDR3 loop: CASSSDPTYEQYF. In nucleotides, the CDR3 is TGTGCCAGCAGCTCAGACCCTACCTACGAGCAGTACTTC.

This clonotype was seen at least ten times. J is TRBJ2-1 and V is TRBV7-2; 9 bases fit TRBD2. Germline V gives CDR1 SGHTA, CDR2 FQGNSA. This CDR3 comprises 15 residues. V lost 1 base to trimming and J lost 5 bases; unmatched junction nucleotides: 3. CDR3 residues: CASSLVAGGHNEQFF. The DNA of the CDR3 is TGTGCCAGCAGCTTAGTGGCGGGGGGGCACAATGAGCAGTTCTTC.

This clonotype was counted at least ten times. The gene calls are TRBV5-1 and TRBJ2-6; a weak D match, TRBD1 (5 bases). There are 13 residues in the CDR3. Per germline, CDR1 SGHRS and CDR2 YFSETQ. V lost 6 bases and J lost 4, with 8 bases in between. CDR3 in DNA: TGCGCCAGCAAAGGGGCCGGGGCCAACGTCCTGACTTTC. Translated: CASKGAGANVLTF.

This clonotype was counted a few times. The gene calls are TRBV5-1 and TRBJ2-1; D call uncertain. V lost 1 base and J lost 3, with 8 bases in between. The CDR3 loop spans 14 amino acids. The germline V gene has CDR1 SGHRS and CDR2 YFSETQ. This CDR3 reads CASSLSANYNEQFF. CDR3 coding DNA: TGCGCCAGCAGCTTGTCCGCCAACTACAATGAGCAGTTCTTC.

The chain links TRBV4-2 to TRBJ2-7, with 9 bases matching TRBD2. Germline V gives CDR1 LGHNA, CDR2 YNFKEQ. The J segment lost 0 bases and the V segment lost 4 bases, leaving 13 bases of the junction unmatched. The CDR3 is made up of 18 amino acids. CDR3 region: CASSPHPTSGSSSYEQYF. DNA for the CDR3: TGTGCCAGCAGCCCCCACCCGACTAGCGGTAGTTCCTCCTACGAGCAGTACTTC.

This clonotype was found many times. The V and J genes are TRBV7-2 and TRBJ2-5; D is uncertain. The length of the CDR3 is 13 residues. V was shortened by 5 bases and J by 5 bases, with 12 bases between the two germline ends. CDR1 is SGHTA and CDR2 is FQGNSA in the germline V gene. CDR3 bases: TGTGCCAGCAGCGCCACCGGTAGGGAGACCCAGTACTTC. This codes for CASSATGRETQYF. The full variable domain, completed using reference TRBV7-2 and TRBJ2-5, is GAGVSQSPSNKVTEKGKDVELRCDPISGHTALYWYRQSLGQGLEFLIYFQGNSAPDKSGLPSDRFSAERTGGSVSTLTIQRTQQEDSAVYLCASSATGRETQYFGPGTRLLVL.

Ten or more counts support this clonotype. This rearrangement joins TRBV4-3 to TRBJ2-1; D gene uncertain. Trimming left V 3 bases short and J 0 bases short, with 9 bases between. The CDR3 totals 15 residues. The germline V gene encodes CDR1 LGHNA and CDR2 YSLEER. In DNA form, the CDR3 reads TGCGCCAGCAGCCAGCGATCGAGCTCCTACAATGAGCAGTTCTTC. This encodes CASSQRSSSYNEQFF.

V is TRBV4-3 and J is TRBJ2-5; D is unresolved. The V and J ends lost 0 bases and 2 bases respectively, with 10 bases between them. Germline CDR1 reads LGHNA; CDR2 reads YSLEER. The CDR3 totals 15 residues. Written as DNA, the CDR3 is TGCGCCAGCAGCCAAGATCGTAGCCTACAAGAGACCCAGTACTTC. It codes for CASSQDRSLQETQYF.

The sample holds a few counts of this clonotype. This chain connects TRBV7-2 to TRBJ2-4; D unresolved. This CDR3 is built from 14 residues. The V gene lost 6 bases and the J gene lost 1 base, with 10 bases spanning the gap. Germline CDR1 is SGHTA and CDR2 is FQGNSA. The CDR3 is CASSRFGAKNIQYF. CDR3 DNA: TGTGCCAGCAGTCGTTTCGGGGCCAAAAACATTCAGTACTTC.

V gene TRBV20-1 combines with J gene TRBJ2-7, with 8 bases fitting TRBD1. The CDR3 length is 16 residues. Germline V gives CDR1 DFQATT, CDR2 SNEGSKA (reference sequence). The V gene end was trimmed by 3 bases and the J gene end by 0 bases; junction bases not matched to a gene: 10. CDR3 coding DNA: TGCAGTGCTAGGGACCTTCAGGGGGCTTCCTCCTACGAGCAGTACTTC. Translation: CSARDLQGASSYEQYF.